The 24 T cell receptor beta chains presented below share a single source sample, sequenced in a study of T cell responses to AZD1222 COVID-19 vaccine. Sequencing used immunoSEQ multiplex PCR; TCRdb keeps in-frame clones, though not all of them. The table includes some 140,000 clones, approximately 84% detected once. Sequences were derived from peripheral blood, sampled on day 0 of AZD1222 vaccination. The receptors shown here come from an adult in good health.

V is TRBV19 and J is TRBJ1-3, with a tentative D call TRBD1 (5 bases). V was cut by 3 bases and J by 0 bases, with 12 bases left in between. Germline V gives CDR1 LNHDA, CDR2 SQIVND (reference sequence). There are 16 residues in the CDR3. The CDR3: CASSIRPGPSGNTIYF. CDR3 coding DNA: TGTGCCAGTAGTATCCGTCCGGGACCCTCTGGAAACACCATATATTTT.

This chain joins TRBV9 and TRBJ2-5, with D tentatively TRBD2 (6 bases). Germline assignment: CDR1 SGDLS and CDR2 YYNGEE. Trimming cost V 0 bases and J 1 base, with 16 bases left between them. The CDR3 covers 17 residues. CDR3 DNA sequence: TGTGCCAGCAGCGTAGACGGGGGTAGCGGTGTCCAAGAGACCCAGTACTTC. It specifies CASSVDGGSGVQETQYF.

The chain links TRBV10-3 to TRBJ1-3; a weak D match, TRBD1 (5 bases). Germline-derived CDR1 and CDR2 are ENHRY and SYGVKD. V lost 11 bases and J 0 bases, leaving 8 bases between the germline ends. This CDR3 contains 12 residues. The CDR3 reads CAARGSGNTIYF. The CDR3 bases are TGTGCCGCTAGGGGCTCTGGAAACACCATATATTTT.

The DNA for the CDR3 is TGTGCCAGCAGTCGCGGAGGGGGGGCCGGTGAAGCTTTCTTT. Residues: CASSRGGGAGEAFF. This chain uses TRBV27 with TRBJ1-1, with D perhaps TRBD1 (6 bases). V lost 5 bases and J 7 bases, leaving 17 bases between the germline ends. Germline assignment: CDR1 MNHEY and CDR2 SMNVEV (reference sequence). The CDR3 spans 14 residues.

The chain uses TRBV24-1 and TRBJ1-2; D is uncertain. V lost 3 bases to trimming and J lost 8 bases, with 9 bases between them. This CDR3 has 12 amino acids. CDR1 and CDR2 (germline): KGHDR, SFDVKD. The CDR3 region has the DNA TGTGCCACCAGTGATGCACTTTTCGGCTACACCTTC. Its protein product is CATSDALFGYTF.

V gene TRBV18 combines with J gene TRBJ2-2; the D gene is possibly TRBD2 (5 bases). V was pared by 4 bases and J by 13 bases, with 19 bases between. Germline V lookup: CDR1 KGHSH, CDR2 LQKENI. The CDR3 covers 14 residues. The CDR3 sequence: CASSLPGRTYGLFF. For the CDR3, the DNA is TGTGCCAGCTCACTTCCGGGAAGAACTTACGGGCTGTTTTTT. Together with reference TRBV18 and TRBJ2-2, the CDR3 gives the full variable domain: NAGVMQNPRHLVRRRGQEARLRCSPMKGHSHVYWYRQLPEEGLKFMVYLQKENIIDESGMPKERFSAEFPKEGPSILRIQQVVRGDSAAYFCASSLPGRTYGLFFGEGSRLTVL.

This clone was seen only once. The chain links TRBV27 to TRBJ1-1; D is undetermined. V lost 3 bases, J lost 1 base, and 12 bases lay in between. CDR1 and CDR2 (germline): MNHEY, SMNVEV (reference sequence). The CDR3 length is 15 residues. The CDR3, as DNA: TGTGCCAGCAGTTTCCAGATGGCAGCGAACACTGAAGCTTTCTTT. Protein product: CASSFQMAANTEAFF.

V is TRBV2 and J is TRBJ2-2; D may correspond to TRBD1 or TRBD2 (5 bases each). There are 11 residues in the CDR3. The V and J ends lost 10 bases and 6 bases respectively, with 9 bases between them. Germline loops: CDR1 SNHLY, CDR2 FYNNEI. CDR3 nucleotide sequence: TGTGCCACTGAGGGGCCCGGGGAGCTGTTTTTT. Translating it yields CATEGPGELFF.

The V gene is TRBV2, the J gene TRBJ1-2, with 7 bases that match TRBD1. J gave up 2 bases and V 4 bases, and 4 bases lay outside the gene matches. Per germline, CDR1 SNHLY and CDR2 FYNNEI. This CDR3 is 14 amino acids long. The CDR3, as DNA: TGTGCCAGCAGTGCTGGACAGGCAAACTATGGCTACACCTTC. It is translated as CASSAGQANYGYTF.

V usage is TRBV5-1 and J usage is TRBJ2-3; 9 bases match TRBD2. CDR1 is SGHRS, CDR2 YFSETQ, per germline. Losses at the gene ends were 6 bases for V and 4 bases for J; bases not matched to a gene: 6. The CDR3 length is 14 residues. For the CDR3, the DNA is TGCGCCAGCAATCCCAGCGGGGGGTCAGATACGCAGTATTTT. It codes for CASNPSGGSDTQYF.

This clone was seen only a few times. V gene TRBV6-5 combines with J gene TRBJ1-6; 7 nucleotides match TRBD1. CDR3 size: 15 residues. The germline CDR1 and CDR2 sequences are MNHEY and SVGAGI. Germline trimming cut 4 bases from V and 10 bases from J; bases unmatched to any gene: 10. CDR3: CASSWGDRARSPLHF. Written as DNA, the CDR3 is TGTGCCAGCAGTTGGGGTGACAGGGCCCGCTCACCCCTCCACTTT.

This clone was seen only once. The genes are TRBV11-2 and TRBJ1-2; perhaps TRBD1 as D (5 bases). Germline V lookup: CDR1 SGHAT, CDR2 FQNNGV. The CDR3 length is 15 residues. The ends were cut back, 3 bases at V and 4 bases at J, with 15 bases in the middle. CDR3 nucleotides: TGTGCCAGCAGCTTTTCTCCGAAGGGGCTCTATGGCTACACCTTC. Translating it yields CASSFSPKGLYGYTF.

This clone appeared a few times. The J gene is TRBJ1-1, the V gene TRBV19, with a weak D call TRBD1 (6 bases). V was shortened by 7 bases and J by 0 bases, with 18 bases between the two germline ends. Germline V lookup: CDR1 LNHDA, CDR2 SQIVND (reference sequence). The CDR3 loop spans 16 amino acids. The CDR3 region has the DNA TGTGCCAGTATCATCCGCCGGGACACCCTGAACACTGAAGCTTTCTTT. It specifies CASIIRRDTLNTEAFF.

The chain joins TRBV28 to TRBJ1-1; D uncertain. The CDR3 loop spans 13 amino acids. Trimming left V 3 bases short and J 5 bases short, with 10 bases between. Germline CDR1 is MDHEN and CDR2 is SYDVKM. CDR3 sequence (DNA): TGTGCCAGCAGTTTGTCAGGAATAACTGAAGCTTTCTTT. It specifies CASSLSGITEAFF.

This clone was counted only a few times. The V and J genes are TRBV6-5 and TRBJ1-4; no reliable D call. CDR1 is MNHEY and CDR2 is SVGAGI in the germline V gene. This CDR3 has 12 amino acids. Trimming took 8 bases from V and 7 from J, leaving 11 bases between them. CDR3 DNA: TGTGCCAGCGGCCGGAGGGTTGAAAAACTGTTTTTT. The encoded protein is CASGRRVEKLFF.

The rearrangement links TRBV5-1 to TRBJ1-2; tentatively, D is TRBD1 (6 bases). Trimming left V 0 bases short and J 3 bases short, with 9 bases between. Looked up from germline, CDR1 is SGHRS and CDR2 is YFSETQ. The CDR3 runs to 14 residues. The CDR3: CASSLGQGYYGYTF. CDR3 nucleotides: TGCGCCAGCAGCTTGGGGCAGGGGTACTATGGCTACACCTTC.

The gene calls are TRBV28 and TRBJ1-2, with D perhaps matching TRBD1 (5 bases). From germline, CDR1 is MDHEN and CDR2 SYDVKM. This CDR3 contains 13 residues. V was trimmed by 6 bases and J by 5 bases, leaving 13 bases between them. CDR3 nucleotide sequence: TGTGCCAGCAGGTCACCGGGGCTATATGGCTACACCTTC. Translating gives CASRSPGLYGYTF.

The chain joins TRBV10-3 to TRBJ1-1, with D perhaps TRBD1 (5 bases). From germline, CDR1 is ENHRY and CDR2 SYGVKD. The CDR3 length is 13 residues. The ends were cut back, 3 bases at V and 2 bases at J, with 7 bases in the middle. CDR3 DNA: TGTGCCATCAGTGAAAGGGGAAACACTGAAGCTTTCTTT. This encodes CAISERGNTEAFF.

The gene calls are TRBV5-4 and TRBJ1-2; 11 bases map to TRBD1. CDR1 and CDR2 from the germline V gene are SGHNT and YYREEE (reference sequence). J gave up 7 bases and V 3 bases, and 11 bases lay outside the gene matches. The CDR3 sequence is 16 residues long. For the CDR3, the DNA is TGTGCCAGCAGCTCCCCCGGCCCGGGACAGGGGGTTGGCTACACCTTC. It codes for CASSSPGPGQGVGYTF.

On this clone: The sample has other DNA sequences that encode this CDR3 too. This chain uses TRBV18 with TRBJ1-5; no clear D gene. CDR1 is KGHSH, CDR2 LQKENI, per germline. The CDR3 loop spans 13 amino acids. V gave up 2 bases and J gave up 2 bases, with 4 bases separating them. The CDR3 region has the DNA TGTGCCAGCTCACCAGATGGCAATCAGCCCCAGCATTTT. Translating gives CASSPDGNQPQHF.

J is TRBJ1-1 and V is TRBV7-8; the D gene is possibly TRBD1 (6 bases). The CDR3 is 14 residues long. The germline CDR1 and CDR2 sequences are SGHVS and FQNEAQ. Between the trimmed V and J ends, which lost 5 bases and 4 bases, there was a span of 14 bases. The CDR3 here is CASSPIKGGTEAFF. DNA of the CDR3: TGTGCCAGCAGCCCCATTAAGGGGGGCACTGAAGCTTTCTTT. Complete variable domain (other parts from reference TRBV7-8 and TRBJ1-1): GAGVSQSPRYKVAKRGQDVALRCDPISGHVSLFWYQQALGQGPEFLTYFQNEAQLDKSGLPSDRFFAERPEGSVSTLKIQRTQQEDSAVYLCASSPIKGGTEAFFGQGTRLTVV.

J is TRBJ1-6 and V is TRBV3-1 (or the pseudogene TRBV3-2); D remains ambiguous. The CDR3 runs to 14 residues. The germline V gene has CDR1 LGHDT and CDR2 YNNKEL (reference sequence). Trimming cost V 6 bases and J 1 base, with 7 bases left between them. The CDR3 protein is CASRTESYNSPLHF. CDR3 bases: TGTGCCAGCAGGACGGAATCCTATAATTCACCCCTCCACTTT.

The CDR3 nucleotides read TGTGCCTGGAGTGACGAGAACACTGAAGCTTTCTTT. Protein sequence: CAWSDENTEAFF. The chain recombines TRBV30 with TRBJ1-1, with no clear D. Looked up from germline, CDR1 is GTSNPN and CDR2 is SVGIG (reference sequence). Trimming left V 1 base short and J 1 base short, with 4 bases between. There are 12 residues in the CDR3. Complete variable domain (other parts from reference TRBV30 and TRBJ1-1): SQTIHQWPATLVQPVGSPLSLECTVEGTSNPNLYWYRQAAGRGLQLLFYSVGIGQISSEVPQNLSASRPQDRQFILSSKKLLLSDSGFYLCAWSDENTEAFFGQGTRLTVV.

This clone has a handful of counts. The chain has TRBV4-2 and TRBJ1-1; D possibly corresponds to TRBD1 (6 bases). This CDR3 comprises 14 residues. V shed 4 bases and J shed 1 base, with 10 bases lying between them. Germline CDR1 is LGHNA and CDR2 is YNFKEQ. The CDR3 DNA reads TGTGCCAGCAGCCTGGGACAATCGAACACTGAAGCTTTCTTT. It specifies CASSLGQSNTEAFF.